This TCR beta chain was captured by sequencing in a study of graft-versus-host responses after intestinal transplantation. Notes on the study in general: HvG clone declines early post-transplant were associated with peak circulating GvH levels.

Turning to this clone: Its antigen is unidentified.

Some clones are missing from TCRdb's copy, which holds only in-frame ones; the method was immunoSEQ multiplex PCR. The sample yields 90,000 to 150,000 clones, 85% to 95% seen once. In germline, CDR1 is MNHNS, CDR2 SASEGT. CDR3 length equals 18 residues. V dropped 0 bases and J dropped 3 bases, with 18 bases sitting between them. Sequenced here: unstimulated CD4+ T cells sorted from spleen or lymph node cells, sampled before intestinal transplant. The V and J genes are TRBV6-1 and TRBJ2-1; D might be TRBD2 (6 bases). The clonotype was recovered from a human donor who received an intestinal transplant. The DNA of the CDR3 is TGTGCCAGCAGTGAAGCGCTTCACGGCGGGGCTTACTACAATGAGCAGTTCTTC. Protein: CASSEALHGGAYYNEQFF.